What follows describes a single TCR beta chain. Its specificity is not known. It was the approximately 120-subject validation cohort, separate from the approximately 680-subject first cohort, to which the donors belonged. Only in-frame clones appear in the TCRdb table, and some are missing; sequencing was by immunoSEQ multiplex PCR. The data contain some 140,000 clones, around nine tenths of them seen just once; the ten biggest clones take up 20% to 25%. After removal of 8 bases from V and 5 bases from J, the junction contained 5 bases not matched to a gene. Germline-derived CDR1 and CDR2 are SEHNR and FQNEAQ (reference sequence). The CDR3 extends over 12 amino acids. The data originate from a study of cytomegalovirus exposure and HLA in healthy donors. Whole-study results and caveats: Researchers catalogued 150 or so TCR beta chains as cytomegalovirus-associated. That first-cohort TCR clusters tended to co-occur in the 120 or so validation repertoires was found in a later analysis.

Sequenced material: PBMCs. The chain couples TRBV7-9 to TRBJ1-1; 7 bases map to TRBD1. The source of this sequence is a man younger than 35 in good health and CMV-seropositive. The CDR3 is CASRQGLTEAFF. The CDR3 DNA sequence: TGTGCCAGCCGACAGGGTCTAACTGAAGCTTTCTTT.